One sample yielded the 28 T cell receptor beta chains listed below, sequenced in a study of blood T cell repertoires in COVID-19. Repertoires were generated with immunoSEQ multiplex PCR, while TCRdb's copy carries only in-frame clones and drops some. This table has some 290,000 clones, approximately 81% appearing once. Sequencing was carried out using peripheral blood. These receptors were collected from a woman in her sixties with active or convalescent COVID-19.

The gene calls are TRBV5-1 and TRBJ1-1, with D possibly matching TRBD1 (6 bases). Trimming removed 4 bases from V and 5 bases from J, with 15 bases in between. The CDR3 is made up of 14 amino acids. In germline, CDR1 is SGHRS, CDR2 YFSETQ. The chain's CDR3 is CASSPAGARTEAFF. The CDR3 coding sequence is TGCGCCAGCAGCCCAGCAGGGGCGCGGACTGAAGCTTTCTTT.

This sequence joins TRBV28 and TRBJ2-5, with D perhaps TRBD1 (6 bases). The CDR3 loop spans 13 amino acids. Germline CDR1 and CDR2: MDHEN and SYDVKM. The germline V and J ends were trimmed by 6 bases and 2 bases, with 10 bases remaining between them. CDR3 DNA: TGTGCCAGCAGGATAAGGGGGCAAGAGACCCAGTACTTC. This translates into CASRIRGQETQYF.

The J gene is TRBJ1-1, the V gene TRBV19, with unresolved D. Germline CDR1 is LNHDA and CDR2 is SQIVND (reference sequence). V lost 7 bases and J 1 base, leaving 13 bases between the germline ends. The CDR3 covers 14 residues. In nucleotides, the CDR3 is TGTGCCAGTACCCCCGCCACGAGGAACACTGAAGCTTTCTTT. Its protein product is CASTPATRNTEAFF.

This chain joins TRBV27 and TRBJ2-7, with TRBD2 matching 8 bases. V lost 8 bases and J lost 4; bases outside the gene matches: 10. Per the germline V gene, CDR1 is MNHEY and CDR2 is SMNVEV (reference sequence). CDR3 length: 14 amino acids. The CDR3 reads CASAGGRGVYEQYF. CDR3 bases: TGTGCCAGCGCAGGAGGGCGGGGGGTATACGAGCAGTACTTC.

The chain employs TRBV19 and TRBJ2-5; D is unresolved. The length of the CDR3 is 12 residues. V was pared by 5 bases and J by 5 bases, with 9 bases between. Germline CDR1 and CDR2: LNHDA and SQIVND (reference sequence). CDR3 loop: CASSSPGETQYF. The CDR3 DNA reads TGTGCCAGTAGTTCACCCGGGGAGACCCAGTACTTC.

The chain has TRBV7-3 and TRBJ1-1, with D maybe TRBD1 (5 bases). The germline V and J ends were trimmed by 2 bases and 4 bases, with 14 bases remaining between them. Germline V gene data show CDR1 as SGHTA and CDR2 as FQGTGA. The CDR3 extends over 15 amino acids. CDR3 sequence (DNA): TGTGCCAGCAGCTTATATGGTGGGGCGGCCACTGAAGCTTTCTTT. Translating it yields CASSLYGGAATEAFF.

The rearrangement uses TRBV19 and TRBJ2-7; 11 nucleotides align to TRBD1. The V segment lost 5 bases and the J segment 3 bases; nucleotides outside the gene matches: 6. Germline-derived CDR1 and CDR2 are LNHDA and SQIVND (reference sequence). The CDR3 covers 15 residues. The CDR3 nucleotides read TGTGCCAGTAGTTCCCAGGACAGGGGGCTCTACGAGCAGTACTTC. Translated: CASSSQDRGLYEQYF.

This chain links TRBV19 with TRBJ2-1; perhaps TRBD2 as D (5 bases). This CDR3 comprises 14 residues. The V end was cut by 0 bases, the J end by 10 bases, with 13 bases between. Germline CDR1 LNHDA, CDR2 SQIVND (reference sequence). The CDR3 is CASSIDPGSVEQFF. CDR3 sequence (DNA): TGTGCCAGTAGTATAGATCCCGGTAGCGTGGAGCAGTTCTTC.

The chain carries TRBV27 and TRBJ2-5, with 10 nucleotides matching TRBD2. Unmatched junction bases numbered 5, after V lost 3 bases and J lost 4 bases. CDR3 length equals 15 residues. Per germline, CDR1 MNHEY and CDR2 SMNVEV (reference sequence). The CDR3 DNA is TGTGCCAGCAGTTTTCTAGCGGGGGACGGAGAGACCCAGTACTTC. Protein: CASSFLAGDGETQYF.

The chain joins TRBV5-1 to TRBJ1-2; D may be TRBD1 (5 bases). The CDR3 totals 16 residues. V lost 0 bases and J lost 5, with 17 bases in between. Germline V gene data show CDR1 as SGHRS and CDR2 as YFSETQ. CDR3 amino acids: CASSLGMQGKVYGYTF. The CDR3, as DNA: TGCGCCAGCAGCTTGGGGATGCAGGGAAAGGTTTATGGCTACACCTTC. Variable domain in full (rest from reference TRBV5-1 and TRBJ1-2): KAGVTQTPRYLIKTRGQQVTLSCSPISGHRSVSWYQQTPGQGLQFLFEYFSETQRNKGNFPGRFSGRQFSNSRSEMNVSTLELGDSALYLCASSLGMQGKVYGYTFGSGTRLTVV.

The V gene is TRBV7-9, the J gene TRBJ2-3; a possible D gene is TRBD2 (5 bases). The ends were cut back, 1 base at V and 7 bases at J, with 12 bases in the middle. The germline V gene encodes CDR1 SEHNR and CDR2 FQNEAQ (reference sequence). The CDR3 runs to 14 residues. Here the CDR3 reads CASSLGGEQNTQYF. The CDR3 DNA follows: TGTGCCAGCAGCTTAGGGGGAGAGCAAAATACGCAGTATTTT.

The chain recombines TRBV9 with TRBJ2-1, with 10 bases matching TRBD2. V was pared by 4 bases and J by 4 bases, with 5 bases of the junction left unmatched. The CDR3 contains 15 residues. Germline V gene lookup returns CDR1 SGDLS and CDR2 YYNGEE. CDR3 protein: CASSPGLAVYNEQFF. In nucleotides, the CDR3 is TGTGCCAGCAGCCCAGGACTAGCGGTATACAATGAGCAGTTCTTC.

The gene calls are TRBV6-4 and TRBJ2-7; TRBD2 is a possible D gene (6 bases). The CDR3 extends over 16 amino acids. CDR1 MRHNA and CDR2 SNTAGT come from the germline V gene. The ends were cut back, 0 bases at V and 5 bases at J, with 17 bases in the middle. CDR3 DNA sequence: TGTGCCAGCAGTGACTCGAGACTAGACGCGTCCAACGAGCAGTACTTC. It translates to CASSDSRLDASNEQYF.

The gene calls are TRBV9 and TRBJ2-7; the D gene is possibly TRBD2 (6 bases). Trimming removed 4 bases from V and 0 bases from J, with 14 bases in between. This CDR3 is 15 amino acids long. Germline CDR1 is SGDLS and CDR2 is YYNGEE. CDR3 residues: CASSRSGDFSYEQYF. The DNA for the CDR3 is TGTGCCAGCAGCCGCTCGGGGGACTTCTCCTACGAGCAGTACTTC.

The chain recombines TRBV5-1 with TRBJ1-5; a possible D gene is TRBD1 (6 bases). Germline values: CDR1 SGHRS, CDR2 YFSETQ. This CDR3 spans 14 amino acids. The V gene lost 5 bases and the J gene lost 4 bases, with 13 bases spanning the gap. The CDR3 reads CASSSGQPNQPQHF. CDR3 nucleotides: TGCGCCAGCAGTTCTGGACAGCCAAATCAGCCCCAGCATTTT.

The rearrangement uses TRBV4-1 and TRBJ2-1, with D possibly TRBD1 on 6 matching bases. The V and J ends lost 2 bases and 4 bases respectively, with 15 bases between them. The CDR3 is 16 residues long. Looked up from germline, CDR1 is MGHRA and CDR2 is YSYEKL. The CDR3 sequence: CASSQPTQGRYNEQFF. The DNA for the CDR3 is TGCGCCAGCAGCCAACCTACACAGGGAAGATACAATGAGCAGTTCTTC.

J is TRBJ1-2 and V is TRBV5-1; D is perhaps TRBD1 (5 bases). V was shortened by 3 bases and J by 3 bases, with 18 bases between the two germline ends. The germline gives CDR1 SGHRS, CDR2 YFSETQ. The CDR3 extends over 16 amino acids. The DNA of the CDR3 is TGCGCCAGCAGCTCCGAGGCGGGGCTATGGGACTATGGCTACACCTTC. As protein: CASSSEAGLWDYGYTF.

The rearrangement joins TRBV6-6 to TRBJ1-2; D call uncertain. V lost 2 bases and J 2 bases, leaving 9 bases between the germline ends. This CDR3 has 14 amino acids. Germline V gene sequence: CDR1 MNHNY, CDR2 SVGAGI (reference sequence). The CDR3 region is CASSYEAENYGYTF. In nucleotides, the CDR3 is TGTGCCAGCAGTTACGAGGCGGAAAACTATGGCTACACCTTC.

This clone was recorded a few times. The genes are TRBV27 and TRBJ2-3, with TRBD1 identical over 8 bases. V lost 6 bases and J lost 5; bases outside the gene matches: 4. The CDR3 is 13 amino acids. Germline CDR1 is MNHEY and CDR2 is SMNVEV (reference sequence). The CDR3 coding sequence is TGTGCCAGCAGATTCAGGGGGCGAGATACGCAGTATTTT. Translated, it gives CASRFRGRDTQYF.

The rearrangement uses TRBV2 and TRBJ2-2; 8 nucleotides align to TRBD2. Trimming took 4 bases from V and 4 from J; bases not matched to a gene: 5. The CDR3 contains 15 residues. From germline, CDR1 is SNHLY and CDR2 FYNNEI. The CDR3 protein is CASSGRGAGTGELFF. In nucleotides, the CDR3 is TGTGCCAGCAGTGGGCGGGGGGCCGGCACCGGGGAGCTGTTTTTT.

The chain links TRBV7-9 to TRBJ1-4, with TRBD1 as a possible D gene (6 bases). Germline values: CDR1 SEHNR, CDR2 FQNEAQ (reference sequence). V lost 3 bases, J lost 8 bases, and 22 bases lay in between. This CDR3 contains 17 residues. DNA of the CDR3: TGTGCCAGCAGCTTTTACAGGGCCTCCTATGGGGAAGAAAAACTGTTTTTT. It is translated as CASSFYRASYGEEKLFF.

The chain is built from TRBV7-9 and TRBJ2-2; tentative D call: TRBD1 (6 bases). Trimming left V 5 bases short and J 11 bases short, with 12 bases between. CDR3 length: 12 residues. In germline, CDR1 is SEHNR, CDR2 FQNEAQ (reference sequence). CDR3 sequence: CASSLRGIELFF. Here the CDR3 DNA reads TGTGCCAGCAGCCTCAGGGGAATCGAGCTGTTTTTT.

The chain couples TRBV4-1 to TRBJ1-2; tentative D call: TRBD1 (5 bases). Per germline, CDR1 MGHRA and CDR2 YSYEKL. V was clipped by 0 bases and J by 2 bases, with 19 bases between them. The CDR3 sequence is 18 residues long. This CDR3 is CASSQDWGSLRQNYGYTF. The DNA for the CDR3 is TGCGCCAGCAGCCAAGATTGGGGAAGTTTACGACAGAACTATGGCTACACCTTC.

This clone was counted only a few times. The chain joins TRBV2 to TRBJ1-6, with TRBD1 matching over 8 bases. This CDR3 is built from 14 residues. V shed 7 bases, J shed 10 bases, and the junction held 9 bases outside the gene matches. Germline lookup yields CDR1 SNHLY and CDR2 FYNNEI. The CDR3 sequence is CASNTDRGGSPLHF. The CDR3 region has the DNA TGTGCCAGCAACACCGACAGGGGAGGGTCACCCCTCCACTTT.

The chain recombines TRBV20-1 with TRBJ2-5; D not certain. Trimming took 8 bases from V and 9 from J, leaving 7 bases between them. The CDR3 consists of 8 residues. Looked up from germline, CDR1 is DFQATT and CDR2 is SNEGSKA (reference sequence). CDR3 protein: CSPSSQYF. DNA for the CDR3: TGCAGTCCTTCGTCCCAGTACTTC.

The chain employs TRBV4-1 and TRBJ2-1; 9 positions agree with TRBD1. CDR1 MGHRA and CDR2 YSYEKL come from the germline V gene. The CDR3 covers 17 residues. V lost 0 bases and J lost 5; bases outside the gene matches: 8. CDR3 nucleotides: TGCGCCAGCAGCCAAGATCGAATAGGGGACAGGGACAATGAGCAGTTCTTC. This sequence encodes CASSQDRIGDRDNEQFF.

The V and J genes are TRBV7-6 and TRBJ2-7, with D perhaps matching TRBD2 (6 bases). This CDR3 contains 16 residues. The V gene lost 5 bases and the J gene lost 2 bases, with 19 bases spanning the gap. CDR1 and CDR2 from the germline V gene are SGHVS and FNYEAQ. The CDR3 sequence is CASSTHPGTFPYEQYF. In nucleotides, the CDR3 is TGTGCCAGCAGCACACATCCTGGGACTTTCCCCTACGAGCAGTACTTC.

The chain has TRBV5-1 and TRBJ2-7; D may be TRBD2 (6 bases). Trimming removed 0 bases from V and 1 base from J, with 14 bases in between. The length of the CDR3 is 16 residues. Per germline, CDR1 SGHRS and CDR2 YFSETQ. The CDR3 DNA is TGCGCCAGCAGCTTGGTAGGTTTCGGGGGATCCTACGAGCAGTACTTC. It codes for CASSLVGFGGSYEQYF.